This T cell receptor (beta chain) was retrieved from a study of Graves' ophthalmopathy and Graves' hyperthyroidism. Study-level results: Blood was where most expanded thyroid clonotypes above 0.001 frequency also turned up. Ophthalmopathy cases were distinguished from stable hyperthyroidism by a 13-signature model, reaching 87.88% sensitivity and about 80% specificity.

The authors amplified TCR beta CDR3 regions from RNA transcripts. After a first-round RT-PCR with HTBI primers, a second-round multiplex PCR was run. In TCRdb, the multiplex PCR reads were re-called with MiXCR into one record per CDR3 protein. The profile shows around 520,000 distinct CDR3 sequences, 39% of them singletons. Patients with other autoimmune diseases, uncontrolled infections, pregnancy or lactation were excluded. Thyroid ultrasound, orbital computed tomography, TRAb, serum thyroxine and clinical symptoms formed the basis of diagnosis. The table lists this clonotype with many counts. Its antigen remains unknown. The V and J ends lost 6 bases and 11 bases respectively, with 22 bases between them. Germline lookup yields CDR1 LNHDA and CDR2 SQIVND (reference sequence). The CDR3 extends over 14 amino acids.

Material: peripheral blood or thyroid tissue (not recorded which). The J gene is TRBJ1-1, the V gene TRBV19; a weak D match, TRBD1 (6 bases). The source of this sequence is an adult man with Graves' hyperthyroidism. DNA of the CDR3: TGTGCCAGTAGGGGTGGACAGACGGTTTCTGGCGCTTTCTTT. It is translated as CASRGGQTVSGAFF.